A selection of T cell receptor beta chains follows, all from one sample in a study of blood T cells in healthy people across ages. MiXCR, applied by TCRdb to the 5' RACE reads, yields one record per CDR3 protein. The sample includes more than 700,000 distinct CDR3 sequences, less than 60% seen only once; the top ten take approximately 18%. The material sequenced was blood. The receptors shown here come from a man older than 75 in good health. Both conserved end residues are trimmed from each CDR3.

TRBV2,TSNRGTGELF
TRBV11-1,ASSSASGQVNNEQF
TRBV7-6,ASSLRTSGRGTSTDTQY
TRBV9,ASPKSPGASGRASDTQY
TRBV10-3,AISEGRNTYEQY
TRBV20-1,SARKLQETQY
TRBV9,ASSAQVREVSEQF
TRBV5-1,ASSARVPSKGYQETQY
TRBV3-1,ASSQVAGFEQF
TRBV29-1,SVGEFEQY
TRBV2,ASLLGAYNEQF
TRBV5-1,ASSPNGFTDTQY
TRBV30,AWSLQGAQGQPQH
TRBV27,ASSFRRGSEQF
TRBV12-3/TRBV12-4,ASSLAHEQY
TRBV11-3,ASNQRGQGAHEQY
TRBV29-1,SVEGRADTQY
TRBV28,ASSFRDSQQTQY
TRBV29-1,SVASGTQSGKNEQF
TRBV10-3,AIGTIHEQF
TRBV20-1,SANHLEGLAAGKETQY
TRBV14,ASSQETALNTEAF
TRBV12-3/TRBV12-4,ASLSAGYEQY
TRBV9,ASSVDGTPRGTQY
TRBV29-1,SVQTGGRTDTQY
TRBV10-3,AIREGRDSNQPQH
TRBV5-1,ASSLLGQGQETQY
TRBV7-3,ASSPGQGHART
TRBV9,ASSGISGVTDTQY
TRBV20-1,SARVDRGSYEQY
TRBV7-3,ASSLLGPVPQETQY
TRBV4-3,ASSQAFGIMNTEAF
TRBV20-1,SAVGLAGVLEQF
TRBV20-1,SARADHYNEQF
TRBV6-4,ASSDSSGDYNEQF
TRBV29-1,SVDKAGGKVYEQY
TRBV11-3,ASRAPAGNSYEQY
TRBV12-3/TRBV12-4,ASSFGGKQETQY
TRBV20-1,SANPLKGWSQY
TRBV7-2,ASSLVAGDNYGYT
TRBV2,ASIGPHGYT
TRBV27,ASRTTAASSYNEQF